This TCR beta chain was identified in a study of blood T cell repertoires in COVID-19. Study-wide background: COVID-19 samples, acute and convalescent, were from the United States, Italy and Spain. Nucleic acid was either cDNA or gDNA, and it came from T cells, B-cell-depleted T cells, or PBMCs.

Cohort placement rested on clinical history that participants reported themselves. Source study methods: Amplifying reference gene primers gave estimates of nucleated cell counts. Clones were sequenced by immunoSEQ multiplex PCR, and TCRdb holds only the in-frame ones, with some missing. V, J and clone size reflect that table, while D and trimming were determined from the DNA. The repertoire holds hundreds of thousands of clones, with roughly nine tenths as singletons. The V gene end was trimmed by 4 bases and the J gene end by 2 bases; junction bases not matched to a gene: 5. The CDR3 spans 16 residues. CDR1 is LGHDT and CDR2 is YNNKEL in the germline V gene (reference sequence).

The rearrangement joins TRBV3-1 (or the pseudogene TRBV3-2) to TRBJ2-6, with 7 bases matching TRBD2. This TCR was recovered from a woman younger than 45 with acute COVID-19. What was sequenced was PBMCs or T cells enriched from blood (not recorded which). The CDR3 here is CASSLLGGAGANVLTF. The CDR3 nucleotides read TGTGCCAGCAGCCTACTGGGAGGGGCTGGGGCCAACGTCCTGACTTTC.